This TCR beta chain originates from a study of cytomegalovirus exposure and HLA in healthy donors. This PCR relied on a set of 60 Vbeta primers and 13 Jbeta primers. Profiling relied on immunoSEQ multiplex PCR, and the TCRdb table lists in-frame clones only, not all of them. The sample records 95,000 to 100,000 clones, around 77% being singletons. A few counts support this clone. V was trimmed by 3 bases and J by 8 bases, leaving 13 bases between them. This CDR3 region has 13 residues. Looked up from germline, CDR1 is SGHVS and CDR2 is FNYEAQ. The receptor comes from a man aged 40-50 years in good health and CMV-seronegative. This sequence joins TRBV7-6 and TRBJ1-2; tentative D call: TRBD1 (6 bases). Material: PBMCs. The CDR3 sequence is CASSLGRGEGYTF. The CDR3 nucleotides are TGTGCCAGCAGCTTGGGCAGGGGAGAGGGCTACACCTTC.